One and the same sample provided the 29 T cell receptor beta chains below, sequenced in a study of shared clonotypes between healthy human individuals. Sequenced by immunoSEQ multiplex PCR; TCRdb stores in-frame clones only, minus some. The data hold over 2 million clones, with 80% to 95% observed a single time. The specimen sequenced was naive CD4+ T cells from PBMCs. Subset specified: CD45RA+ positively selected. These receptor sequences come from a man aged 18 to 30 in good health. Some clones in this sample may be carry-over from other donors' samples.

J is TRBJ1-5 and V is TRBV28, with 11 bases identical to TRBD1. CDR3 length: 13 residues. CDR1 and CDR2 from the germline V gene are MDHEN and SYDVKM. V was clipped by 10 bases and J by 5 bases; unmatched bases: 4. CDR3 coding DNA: TGTGCCACAGGGACAGGGGGTCATCAGCCCCAGCATTTT. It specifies CATGTGGHQPQHF.

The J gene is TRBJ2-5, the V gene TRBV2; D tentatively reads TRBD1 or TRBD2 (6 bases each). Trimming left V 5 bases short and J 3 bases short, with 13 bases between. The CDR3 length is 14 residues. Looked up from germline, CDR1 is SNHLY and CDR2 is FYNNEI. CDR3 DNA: TGTGCCAGCAGTTTACAGGGAGGCAAAGAGACCCAGTACTTC. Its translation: CASSLQGGKETQYF.

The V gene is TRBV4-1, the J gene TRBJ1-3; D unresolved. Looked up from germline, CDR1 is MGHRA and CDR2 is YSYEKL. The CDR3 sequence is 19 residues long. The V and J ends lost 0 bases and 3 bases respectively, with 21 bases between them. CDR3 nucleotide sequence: TGCGCCAGCAGCCAAGATAATGGGAATGGATACAAGGATGGAAACACCATATATTTT. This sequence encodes CASSQDNGNGYKDGNTIYF.

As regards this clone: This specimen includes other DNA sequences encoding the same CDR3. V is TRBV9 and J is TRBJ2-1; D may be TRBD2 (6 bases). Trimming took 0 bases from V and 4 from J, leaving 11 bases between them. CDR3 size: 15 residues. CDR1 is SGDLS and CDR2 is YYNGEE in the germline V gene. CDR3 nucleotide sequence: TGTGCCAGCAGCGTAGATAGCGGTTCTTACAATGAGCAGTTCTTC. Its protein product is CASSVDSGSYNEQFF.

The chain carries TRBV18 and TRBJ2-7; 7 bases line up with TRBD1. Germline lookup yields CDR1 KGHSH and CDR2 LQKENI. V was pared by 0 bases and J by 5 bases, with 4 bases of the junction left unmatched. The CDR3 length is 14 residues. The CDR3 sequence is CASSPPKGANEQYF. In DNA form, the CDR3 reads TGTGCCAGCTCACCACCGAAGGGGGCAAACGAGCAGTACTTC.

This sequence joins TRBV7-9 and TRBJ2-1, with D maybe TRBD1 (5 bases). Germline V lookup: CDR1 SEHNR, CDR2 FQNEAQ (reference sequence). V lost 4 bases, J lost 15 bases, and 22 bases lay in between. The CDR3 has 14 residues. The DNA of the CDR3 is TGTGCCAGCAGCTCCGGTAGTGGGGCCTCGTTTCCGTTCTTC. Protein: CASSSGSGASFPFF.

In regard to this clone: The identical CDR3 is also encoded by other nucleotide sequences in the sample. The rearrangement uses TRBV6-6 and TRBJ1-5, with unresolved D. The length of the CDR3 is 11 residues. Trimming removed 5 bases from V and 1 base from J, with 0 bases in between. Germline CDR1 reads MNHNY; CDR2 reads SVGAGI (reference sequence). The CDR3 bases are TGTGCCAGCAGTAGCAATCAGCCCCAGCATTTT. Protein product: CASSSNQPQHF.

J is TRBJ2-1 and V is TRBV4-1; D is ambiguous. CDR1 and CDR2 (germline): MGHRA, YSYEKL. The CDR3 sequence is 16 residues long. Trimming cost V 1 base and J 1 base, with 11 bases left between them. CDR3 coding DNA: TGCGCCAGCAGCCAAGGACGGACCAGTTCCTACAATGAGCAGTTCTTC. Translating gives CASSQGRTSSYNEQFF.

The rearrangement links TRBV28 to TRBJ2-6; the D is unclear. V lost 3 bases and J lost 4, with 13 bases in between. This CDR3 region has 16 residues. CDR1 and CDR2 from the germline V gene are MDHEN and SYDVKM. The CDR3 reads CASSFLTSRGANVLTF. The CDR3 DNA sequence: TGTGCCAGCAGTTTTTTAACGAGTCGCGGGGCCAACGTCCTGACTTTC.

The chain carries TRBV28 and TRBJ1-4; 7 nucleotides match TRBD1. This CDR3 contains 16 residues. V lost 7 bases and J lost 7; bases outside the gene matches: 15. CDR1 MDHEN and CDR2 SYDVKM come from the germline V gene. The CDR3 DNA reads TGTGCCAGCACGTCAGGGGGTGGCACTGGTGGTGAAAAACTGTTTTTT. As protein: CASTSGGGTGGEKLFF.

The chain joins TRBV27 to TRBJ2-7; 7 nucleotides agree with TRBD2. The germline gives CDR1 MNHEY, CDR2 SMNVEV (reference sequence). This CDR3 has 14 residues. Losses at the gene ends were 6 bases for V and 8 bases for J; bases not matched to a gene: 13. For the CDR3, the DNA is TGTGCCAGCAGCAGCCTATCCGGGACTACCCAGCAGTACTTC. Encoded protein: CASSSLSGTTQQYF.

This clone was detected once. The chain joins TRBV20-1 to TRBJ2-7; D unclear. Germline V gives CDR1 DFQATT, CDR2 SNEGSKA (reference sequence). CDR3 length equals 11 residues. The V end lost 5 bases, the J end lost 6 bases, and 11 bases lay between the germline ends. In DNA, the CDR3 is TGCAGTGCTCCCTGGCGGAGCGAGCAGTACTTC. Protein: CSAPWRSEQYF.

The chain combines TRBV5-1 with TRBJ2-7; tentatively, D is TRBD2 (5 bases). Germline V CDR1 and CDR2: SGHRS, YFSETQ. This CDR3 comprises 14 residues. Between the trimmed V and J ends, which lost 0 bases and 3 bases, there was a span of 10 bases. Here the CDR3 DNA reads TGCGCCAGCAGCTTGGCGAGCGGAAACTACGAGCAGTACTTC. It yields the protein CASSLASGNYEQYF.

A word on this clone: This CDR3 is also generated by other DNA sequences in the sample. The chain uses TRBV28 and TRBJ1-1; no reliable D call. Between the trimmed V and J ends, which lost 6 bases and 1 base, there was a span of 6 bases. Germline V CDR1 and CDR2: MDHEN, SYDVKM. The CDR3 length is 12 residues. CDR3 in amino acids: CASRVPNTEAFF. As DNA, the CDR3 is TGTGCCAGCAGGGTCCCGAACACTGAAGCTTTCTTT. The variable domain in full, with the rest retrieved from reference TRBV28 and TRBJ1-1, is DVKVTQSSRYLVKRTGEKVFLECVQDMDHENMFWYRQDPGLGLRLIYFSYDVKMKEKGDIPEGYSVSREKKERFSLILESASTNQTSMYLCASRVPNTEAFFGQGTRLTVV.

CDR3 coding DNA: TGTGCCAGCAGCGACCTGAATAGCGGAGACGCGGATACGCAGTATTTT. This sequence encodes CASSDLNSGDADTQYF. V and J are TRBV7-9 and TRBJ2-3; D is possibly TRBD2 (6 bases). CDR3 length: 16 residues. The V gene lost 5 bases and the J gene lost 6 bases, with 21 bases spanning the gap. The V gene's germline CDR1 is SEHNR and CDR2 FQNEAQ (reference sequence).

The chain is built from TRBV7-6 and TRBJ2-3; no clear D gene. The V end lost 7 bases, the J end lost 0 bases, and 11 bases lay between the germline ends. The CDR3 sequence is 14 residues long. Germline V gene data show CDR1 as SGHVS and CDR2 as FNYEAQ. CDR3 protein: CASTLSFSTDTQYF. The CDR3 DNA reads TGTGCCAGCACATTATCTTTTAGCACAGATACGCAGTATTTT.

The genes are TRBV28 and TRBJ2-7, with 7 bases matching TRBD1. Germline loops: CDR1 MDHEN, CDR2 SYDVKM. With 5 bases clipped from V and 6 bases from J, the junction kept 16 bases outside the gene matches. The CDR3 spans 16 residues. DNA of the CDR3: TGTGCCAGCAGTCCCCAAGTTTACGACAGGGCTTCCGAGCAGTACTTC. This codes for CASSPQVYDRASEQYF.

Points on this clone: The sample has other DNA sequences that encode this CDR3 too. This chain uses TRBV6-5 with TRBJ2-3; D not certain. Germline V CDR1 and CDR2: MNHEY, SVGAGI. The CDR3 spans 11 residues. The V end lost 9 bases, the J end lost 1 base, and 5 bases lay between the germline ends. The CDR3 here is CASGGTDTQYF. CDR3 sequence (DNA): TGTGCCAGTGGGGGCACAGATACGCAGTATTTT.

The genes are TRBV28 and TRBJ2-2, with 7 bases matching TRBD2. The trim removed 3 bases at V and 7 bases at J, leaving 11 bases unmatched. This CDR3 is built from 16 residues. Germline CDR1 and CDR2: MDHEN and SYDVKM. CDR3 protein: CASSLSSGTVLGELFF. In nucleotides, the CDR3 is TGTGCCAGCAGTTTGTCCAGCGGGACGGTGCTCGGGGAGCTGTTTTTT.

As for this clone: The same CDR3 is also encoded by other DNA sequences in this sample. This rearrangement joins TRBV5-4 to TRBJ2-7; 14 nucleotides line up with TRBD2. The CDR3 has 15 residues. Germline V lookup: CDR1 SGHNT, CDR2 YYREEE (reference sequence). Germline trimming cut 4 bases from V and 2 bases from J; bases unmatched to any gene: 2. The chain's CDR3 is CASSAGLAGAYEQYF. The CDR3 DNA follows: TGTGCCAGCAGCGCGGGACTAGCGGGAGCCTACGAGCAGTACTTC.

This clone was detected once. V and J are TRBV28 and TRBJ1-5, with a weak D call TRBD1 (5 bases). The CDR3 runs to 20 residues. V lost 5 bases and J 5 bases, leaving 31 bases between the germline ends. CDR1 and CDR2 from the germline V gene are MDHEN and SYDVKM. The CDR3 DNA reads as TGTGCCAGCAGTCAATCGCCACAGGTTTTTTATCAAATACTCCATCAGCCCCAGCATTTT. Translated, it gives CASSQSPQVFYQILHQPQHF.

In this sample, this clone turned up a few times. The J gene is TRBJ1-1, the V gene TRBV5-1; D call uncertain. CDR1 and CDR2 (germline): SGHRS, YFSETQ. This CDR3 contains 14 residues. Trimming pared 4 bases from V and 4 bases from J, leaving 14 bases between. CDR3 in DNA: TGCGCCAGCAGCCTAACAGTACGTAGCACTGAAGCTTTCTTT. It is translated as CASSLTVRSTEAFF. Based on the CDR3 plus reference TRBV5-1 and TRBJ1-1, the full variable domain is KAGVTQTPRYLIKTRGQQVTLSCSPISGHRSVSWYQQTPGQGLQFLFEYFSETQRNKGNFPGRFSGRQFSNSRSEMNVSTLELGDSALYLCASSLTVRSTEAFFGQGTRLTVV.

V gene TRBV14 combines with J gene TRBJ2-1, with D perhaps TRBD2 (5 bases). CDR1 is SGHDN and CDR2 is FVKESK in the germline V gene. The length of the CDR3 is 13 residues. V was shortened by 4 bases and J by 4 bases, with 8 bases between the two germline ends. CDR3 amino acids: CASSRGLYNEQFF. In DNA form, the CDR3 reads TGTGCCAGCAGCCGAGGACTGTACAATGAGCAGTTCTTC.

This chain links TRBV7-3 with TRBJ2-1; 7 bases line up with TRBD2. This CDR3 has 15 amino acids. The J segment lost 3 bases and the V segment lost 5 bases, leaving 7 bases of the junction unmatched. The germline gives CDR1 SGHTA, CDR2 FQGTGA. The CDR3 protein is CASSAHGGIYNEQFF. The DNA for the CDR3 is TGTGCCAGCAGCGCTCACGGGGGGATCTACAATGAGCAGTTCTTC.

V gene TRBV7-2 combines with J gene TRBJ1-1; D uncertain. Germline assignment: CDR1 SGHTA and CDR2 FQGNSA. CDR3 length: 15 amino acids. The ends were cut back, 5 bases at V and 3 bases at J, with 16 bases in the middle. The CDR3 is CASSPLTSLYTEAFF. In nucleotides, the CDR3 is TGTGCCAGCAGCCCGTTGACATCTTTATACACTGAAGCTTTCTTT.

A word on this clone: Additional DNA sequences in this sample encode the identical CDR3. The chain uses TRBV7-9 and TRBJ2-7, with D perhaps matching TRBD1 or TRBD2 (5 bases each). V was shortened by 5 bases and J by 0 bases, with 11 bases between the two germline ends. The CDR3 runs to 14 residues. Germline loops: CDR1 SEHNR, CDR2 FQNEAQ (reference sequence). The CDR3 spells CASSPRGPSYEQYF. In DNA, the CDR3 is TGTGCCAGCAGCCCAAGGGGACCCTCCTACGAGCAGTACTTC.

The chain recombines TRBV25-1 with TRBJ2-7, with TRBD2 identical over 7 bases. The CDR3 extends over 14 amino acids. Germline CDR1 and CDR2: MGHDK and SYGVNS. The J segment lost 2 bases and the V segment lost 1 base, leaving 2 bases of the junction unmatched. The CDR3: CASSELGGAYEQYF. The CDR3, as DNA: TGTGCCAGCAGTGAATTGGGAGGGGCCTACGAGCAGTACTTC.

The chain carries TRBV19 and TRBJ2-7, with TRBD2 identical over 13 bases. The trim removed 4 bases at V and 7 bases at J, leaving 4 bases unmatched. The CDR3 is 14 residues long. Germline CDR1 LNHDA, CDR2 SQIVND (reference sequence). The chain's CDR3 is CASSTAGLAGEQYF. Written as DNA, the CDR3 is TGTGCCAGTAGTACCGCGGGACTAGCGGGGGAGCAGTACTTC.

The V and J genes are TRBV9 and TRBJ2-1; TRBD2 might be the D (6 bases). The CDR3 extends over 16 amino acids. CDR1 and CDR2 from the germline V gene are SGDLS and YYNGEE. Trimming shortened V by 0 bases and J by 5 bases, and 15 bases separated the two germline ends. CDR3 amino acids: CASSVGLAEGNNEQFF. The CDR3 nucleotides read TGTGCCAGCAGCGTAGGCCTGGCGGAGGGGAACAATGAGCAGTTCTTC.